This T cell receptor (beta chain) was observed in a study of shared clonotypes between healthy human individuals. The CDR3 sequence is 13 residues long. Germline assignment: CDR1 SGHRS and CDR2 YFSETQ. Trimming stripped 4 bases from V and 8 bases from J, with 10 bases between. Genomic DNA of every subset was divided equally among multiple immunoSEQ plates. Authors' methods: Quality scores were absent from the junction-only immunoSEQ sequences, so filtering differed. The table came from immunoSEQ multiplex PCR; TCRdb's copy has only in-frame clones and leaves some out. That table is the source of V, J and clone size, and D and trimming were worked out from the DNA. This table holds nearly 1,000,000 clones, over 60% found once. The study enrolled healthy HIV-negative adults without recent acute infections or vaccinations as donors.

The rearrangement uses TRBV5-1 and TRBJ1-6; D is uncertain. Sequenced material: memory CD4+ T cells sorted from blood. Subset in this sample: CD45RA-negative fraction. The clonotype originates from a man younger than 35 in good health. The CDR3: CASSAIPDSPLHF. The CDR3, as DNA: TGCGCCAGCAGCGCGATCCCTGATTCACCCCTCCACTTT.